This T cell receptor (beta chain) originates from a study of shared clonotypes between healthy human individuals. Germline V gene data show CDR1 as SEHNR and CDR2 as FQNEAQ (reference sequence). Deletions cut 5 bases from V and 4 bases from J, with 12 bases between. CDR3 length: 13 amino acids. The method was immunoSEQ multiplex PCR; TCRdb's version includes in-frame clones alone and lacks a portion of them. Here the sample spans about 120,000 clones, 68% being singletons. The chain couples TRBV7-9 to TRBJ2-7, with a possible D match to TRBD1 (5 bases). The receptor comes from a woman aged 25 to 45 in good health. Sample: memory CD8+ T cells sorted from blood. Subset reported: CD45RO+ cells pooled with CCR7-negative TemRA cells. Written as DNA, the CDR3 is TGTGCCAGCAGCGACCAGACAGCGTACGAGCAGTACTTC. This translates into CASSDQTAYEQYF.